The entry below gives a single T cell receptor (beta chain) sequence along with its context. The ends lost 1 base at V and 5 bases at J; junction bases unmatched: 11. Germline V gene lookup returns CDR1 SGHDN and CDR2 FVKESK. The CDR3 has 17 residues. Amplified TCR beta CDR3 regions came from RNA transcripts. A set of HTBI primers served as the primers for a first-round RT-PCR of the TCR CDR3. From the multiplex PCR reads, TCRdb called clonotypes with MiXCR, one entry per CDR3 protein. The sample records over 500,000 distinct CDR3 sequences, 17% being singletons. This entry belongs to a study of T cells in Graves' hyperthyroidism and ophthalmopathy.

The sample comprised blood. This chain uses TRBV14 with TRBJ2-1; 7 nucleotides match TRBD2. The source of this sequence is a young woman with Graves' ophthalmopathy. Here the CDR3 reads CASSQAGLADLNNEQFF. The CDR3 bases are TGTGCCAGCAGCCAAGCCGGCCTAGCGGACTTAAACAATGAGCAGTTCTTC.